This T cell receptor beta chain was recorded in a study of blood T cell repertoires in COVID-19. Study as a whole: The origin of the acute and convalescent COVID-19 samples was the United States, Italy and Spain.

In the authors' workflow: The assay estimated nucleated cells by amplifying reference gene primers. This table comes from immunoSEQ multiplex PCR, and its TCRdb copy is limited to in-frame clones, with some not included. That table furnishes V, J and clone size, whereas the DNA furnished D and trimming. The profile shows a few hundred thousand clones, about 87% of them singletons. Germline V gives CDR1 SGHDN, CDR2 FVKESK. The CDR3 is 12 residues long. Trimming cost V 1 base and J 8 bases, with 5 bases left between them. Input material: peripheral blood. V and J are TRBV14 and TRBJ1-4, with no clear D. This TCR came from a man aged 55 to 70 who had recovered from COVID-19. CDR3 amino acids: CASSQVREKLFF. CDR3 nucleotides: TGTGCCAGCAGCCAAGTTAGAGAAAAACTGTTTTTT. The full variable domain, rest sourced from reference TRBV14 and TRBJ1-4, is EAGVTQFPSHSVIEKGQTVTLRCDPISGHDNLYWYRRVMGKEIKFLLHFVKESKQDESGMPNNRFLAERTGGTYSTLKVQPAELEDSGVYFCASSQVREKLFFGSGTQLSVL.